One and the same sample provided the 15 T cell receptor beta chains below, sequenced in a study of OX40 agonist ivuxolimab in advanced cancers. Measured with immunoSEQ multiplex PCR; TCRdb has only the in-frame clones, and not every one. The table shows some 100,000 clones, with about 84% occurring only once. The sequenced sample was CD4+ or CD8+ T cells sorted from blood, obtained in a trial of the OX40 agonist ivuxolimab. The receptors derive from an adult with an advanced solid tumor such as melanoma, head and neck, liver or kidney cancer.

V and J are TRBV28 and TRBJ2-3, with D uncertain. V was trimmed by 8 bases and J by 0 bases, leaving 6 bases between them. Per germline, CDR1 MDHEN and CDR2 SYDVKM. The length of the CDR3 is 12 residues. CDR3 sequence reads: CASGISTDTQYF. CDR3 in DNA: TGTGCCAGCGGTATTAGCACAGATACGCAGTATTTT.

The J gene is TRBJ2-5, the V gene TRBV7-2, with D possibly matching TRBD2 (5 bases). CDR1 and CDR2 (germline): SGHTA, FQGNSA. This CDR3 is built from 13 residues. The V end was cut by 5 bases, the J end by 5 bases, with 12 bases between. The CDR3 sequence: CASSRFGGETQYF. DNA for the CDR3: TGTGCCAGCAGCCGCTTCGGAGGCGAGACCCAGTACTTC.

This clone showed up just a few times. The rearrangement uses TRBV6-5 and TRBJ1-1; TRBD1 agrees at 8 bases. Germline V CDR1 and CDR2: MNHEY, SVGAGI. With V trimmed by 5 bases and J by 5 bases, 10 bases remained unmatched. CDR3 length: 15 amino acids. CDR3 in DNA: TGTGCCAGCAGTCAAACAGGGGGGGTAGGGACTGAAGCTTTCTTT. Protein sequence: CASSQTGGVGTEAFF.

This clone has a single count. The rearrangement joins TRBV5-4 to TRBJ2-3, with TRBD2 identical over 10 bases. In germline, CDR1 is SGHNT, CDR2 YYREEE (reference sequence). Trimming removed 4 bases from V and 1 base from J; junction bases left unmatched: 12. The CDR3 extends over 18 amino acids. DNA of the CDR3: TGTGCCAGCAGCCAAAACCCGACCGGGACTAGCGGCACAGATACGCAGTATTTT. This encodes CASSQNPTGTSGTDTQYF.

V gene TRBV7-2 combines with J gene TRBJ1-1; 12 bases match TRBD1. V lost 2 bases and J lost 3; bases outside the gene matches: 7. Germline CDR1 and CDR2: SGHTA and FQGNSA. This CDR3 is built from 17 residues. The CDR3 DNA sequence: TGTGCCAGCAGCTTAACCCGGGACAGGGGGCGAGACACTGAAGCTTTCTTT. Translated, it gives CASSLTRDRGRDTEAFF. The full variable domain, its missing parts supplied by reference TRBV7-2 and TRBJ1-1, is GAGVSQSPSNKVTEKGKDVELRCDPISGHTALYWYRQSLGQGLEFLIYFQGNSAPDKSGLPSDRFSAERTGGSVSTLTIQRTQQEDSAVYLCASSLTRDRGRDTEAFFGQGTRLTVV.

This clone was counted only a few times. V usage is TRBV27 and J usage is TRBJ2-5; the D gene could be TRBD1 or TRBD2 (5 bases each). The germline V and J ends were trimmed by 5 bases and 5 bases, with 21 bases remaining between them. The CDR3 loop spans 16 amino acids. Germline CDR1 reads MNHEY; CDR2 reads SMNVEV (reference sequence). CDR3 bases: TGTGCCAGCAGTCCCTTAGACAGACTACTAGGGGAGACCCAGTACTTC. Protein product: CASSPLDRLLGETQYF.

This clone was observed once. This sequence joins TRBV5-1 and TRBJ2-3; perhaps TRBD2 as D (5 bases). CDR3 length: 19 amino acids. Germline values: CDR1 SGHRS, CDR2 YFSETQ. V lost 2 bases and J 0 bases, leaving 22 bases between the germline ends. In nucleotides, the CDR3 is TGCGCCAGCAGCTTAAGTGCTGCGGGTCTGCCTACTAGCACAGATACGCAGTATTTT. This translates into CASSLSAAGLPTSTDTQYF. Full variable domain (rest looked up from reference TRBV5-1 and TRBJ2-3): KAGVTQTPRYLIKTRGQQVTLSCSPISGHRSVSWYQQTPGQGLQFLFEYFSETQRNKGNFPGRFSGRQFSNSRSEMNVSTLELGDSALYLCASSLSAAGLPTSTDTQYFGPGTRLTVL.

The chain recombines TRBV4-2 with TRBJ2-1; the D gene could be TRBD1 or TRBD2 (6 bases each). The length of the CDR3 is 19 residues. Trimming stripped 0 bases from V and 3 bases from J, with 21 bases between. The germline CDR1 and CDR2 sequences are LGHNA and YNFKEQ. The CDR3 DNA reads as TGTGCCAGCAGCCAAGAGCCTGCCGGGGGCCTCCCTTACTACAATGAGCAGTTCTTC. It translates to CASSQEPAGGLPYYNEQFF.

V gene TRBV6-5 combines with J gene TRBJ1-5; D unclear. Germline lookup yields CDR1 MNHEY and CDR2 SVGAGI. V was trimmed by 2 bases and J by 7 bases, leaving 6 bases between them. CDR3 length equals 12 residues. The CDR3 DNA is TGTGCCAGCAGTTACGCCGGGCAGCCCCAGCATTTT. Protein product: CASSYAGQPQHF.

The rearrangement uses TRBV5-6 and TRBJ1-6; D perhaps matches TRBD1 (5 bases). Germline V gene lookup returns CDR1 SGHDT and CDR2 YYEEEE. This CDR3 comprises 16 residues. Trimming shortened V by 4 bases and J by 6 bases, and 17 bases separated the two germline ends. CDR3 bases: TGTGCCAGCAGCCTTTCAGGTCCAGGGAGTAATTCACCCCTCCACTTT. It codes for CASSLSGPGSNSPLHF.

The rearrangement uses TRBV5-1 and TRBJ2-3, with D perhaps matching TRBD1 or TRBD2 (5 bases each). The CDR3 length is 13 residues. Germline V gene sequence: CDR1 SGHRS, CDR2 YFSETQ. With 6 bases removed from V and 2 bases from J, the gap between germline ends came to 10 bases. The CDR3 DNA reads TGCGCCAGCATGTGGGGGATCACAGATACGCAGTATTTT. It codes for CASMWGITDTQYF.

V and J are TRBV7-2 and TRBJ2-1, with D maybe TRBD1 (6 bases). CDR1 and CDR2 from the germline V gene are SGHTA and FQGNSA. The ends were cut back, 1 base at V and 10 bases at J, with 11 bases in the middle. The CDR3 is made up of 13 amino acids. The chain's CDR3 is CASSLVTGSEQFF. The CDR3 coding sequence is TGTGCCAGCAGCTTAGTGACAGGTTCAGAGCAGTTCTTC.

The rearrangement uses TRBV5-6 and TRBJ1-1; D not resolved. In germline, CDR1 is SGHDT, CDR2 YYEEEE. This CDR3 has 15 residues. The V end lost 4 bases, the J end lost 0 bases, and 13 bases lay between the germline ends. The CDR3: CASSLRLTVNTEAFF. In nucleotides, the CDR3 is TGTGCCAGCAGCCTGAGGTTGACGGTGAACACTGAAGCTTTCTTT.

This clone turned up a few times. In DNA, the CDR3 is TGTGCCAGCAGCGGCAACTACGAGCAGTACTTC. It is translated as CASSGNYEQYF. The rearrangement links TRBV11-2 to TRBJ2-7; D unclear. V lost 5 bases and J 3 bases, leaving 5 bases between the germline ends. The CDR3 is 11 residues long. Germline lookup yields CDR1 SGHAT and CDR2 FQNNGV.

The genes are TRBV19 and TRBJ2-4, with D unclear. CDR1 and CDR2 (germline): LNHDA, SQIVND (reference sequence). V lost 3 bases, J lost 0 bases, and 3 bases lay in between. This CDR3 is 13 amino acids long. CDR3 in DNA: TGTGCCAGTAGTATTGCAGCCAAAAACATTCAGTACTTC. Encoded protein: CASSIAAKNIQYF.